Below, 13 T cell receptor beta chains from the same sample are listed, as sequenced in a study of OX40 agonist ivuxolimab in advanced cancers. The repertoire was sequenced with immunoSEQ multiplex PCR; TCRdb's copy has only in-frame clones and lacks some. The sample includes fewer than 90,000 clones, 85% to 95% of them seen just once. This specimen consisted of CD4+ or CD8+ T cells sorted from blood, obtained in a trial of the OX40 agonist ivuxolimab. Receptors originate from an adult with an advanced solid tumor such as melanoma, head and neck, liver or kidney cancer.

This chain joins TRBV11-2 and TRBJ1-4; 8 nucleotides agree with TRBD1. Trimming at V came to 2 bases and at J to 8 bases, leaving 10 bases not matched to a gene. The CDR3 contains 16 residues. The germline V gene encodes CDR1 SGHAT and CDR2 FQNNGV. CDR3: CASSLLPGQGDEKLFF. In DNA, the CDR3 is TGTGCCAGCAGCTTACTCCCCGGACAGGGCGACGAAAAACTGTTTTTT.

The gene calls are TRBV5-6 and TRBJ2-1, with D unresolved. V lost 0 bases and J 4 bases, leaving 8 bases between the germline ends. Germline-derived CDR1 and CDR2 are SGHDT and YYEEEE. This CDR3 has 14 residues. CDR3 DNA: TGTGCCAGCAGCTTGGGTCAGCAATACAATGAGCAGTTCTTC. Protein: CASSLGQQYNEQFF.

Here the CDR3 DNA reads TGTGCCAGCAGTGAACTCAGTATGAACACTGAAGCTTTCTTT. This encodes CASSELSMNTEAFF. The chain has TRBV6-1 and TRBJ1-1; D unclear. Germline V gives CDR1 MNHNS, CDR2 SASEGT. The CDR3 is 14 amino acids. Between the trimmed V and J ends, which lost 2 bases and 0 bases, there was a span of 7 bases.

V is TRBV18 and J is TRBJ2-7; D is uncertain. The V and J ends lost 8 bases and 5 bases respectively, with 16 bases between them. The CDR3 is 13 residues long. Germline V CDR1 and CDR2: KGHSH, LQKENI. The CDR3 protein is CASSPIPFDEQYF. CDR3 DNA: TGTGCCAGCAGCCCGATACCATTTGACGAGCAGTACTTC.

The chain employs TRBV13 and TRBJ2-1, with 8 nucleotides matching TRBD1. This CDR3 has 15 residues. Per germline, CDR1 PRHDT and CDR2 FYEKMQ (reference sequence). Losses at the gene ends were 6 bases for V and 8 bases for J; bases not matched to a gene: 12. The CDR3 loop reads CASSRWTGRKDEQFF. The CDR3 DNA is TGTGCCAGCAGTCGCTGGACAGGGAGGAAGGATGAGCAGTTCTTC.

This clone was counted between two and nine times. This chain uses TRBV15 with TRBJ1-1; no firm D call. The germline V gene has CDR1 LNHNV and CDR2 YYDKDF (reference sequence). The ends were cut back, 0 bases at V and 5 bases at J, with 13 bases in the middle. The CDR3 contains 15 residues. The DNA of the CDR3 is TGTGCCACCAGCAGAGATCTATCGTCCAGGACTGAAGCTTTCTTT. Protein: CATSRDLSSRTEAFF.

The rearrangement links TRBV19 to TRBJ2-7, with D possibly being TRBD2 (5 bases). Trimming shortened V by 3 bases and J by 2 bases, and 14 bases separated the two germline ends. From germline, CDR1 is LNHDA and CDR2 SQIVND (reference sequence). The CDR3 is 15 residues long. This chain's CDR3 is CASSIGVGITYEQYF. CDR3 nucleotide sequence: TGTGCCAGTAGTATTGGGGTCGGGATTACCTACGAGCAGTACTTC. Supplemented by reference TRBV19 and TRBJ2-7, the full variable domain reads DGGITQSPKYLFRKEGQNVTLSCEQNLNHDAMYWYRQDPGQGLRLIYYSQIVNDFQKGDIAEGYSVSREKKESFPLTVTSAQKNPTAFYLCASSIGVGITYEQYFGPGTRLTVT.

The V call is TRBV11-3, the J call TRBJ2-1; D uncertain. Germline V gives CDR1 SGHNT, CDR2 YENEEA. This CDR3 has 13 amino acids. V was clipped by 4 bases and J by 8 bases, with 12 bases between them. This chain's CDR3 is CASSSDPLYEQFF. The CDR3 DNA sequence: TGTGCCAGCAGCTCAGACCCCCTGTATGAGCAGTTCTTC.

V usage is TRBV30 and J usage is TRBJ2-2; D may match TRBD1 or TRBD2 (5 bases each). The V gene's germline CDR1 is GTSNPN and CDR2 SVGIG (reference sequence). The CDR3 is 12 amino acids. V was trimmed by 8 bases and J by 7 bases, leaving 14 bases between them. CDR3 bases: TGTGCCCAAGGGACCCCGTTCGGGGAGCTGTTTTTT. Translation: CAQGTPFGELFF.

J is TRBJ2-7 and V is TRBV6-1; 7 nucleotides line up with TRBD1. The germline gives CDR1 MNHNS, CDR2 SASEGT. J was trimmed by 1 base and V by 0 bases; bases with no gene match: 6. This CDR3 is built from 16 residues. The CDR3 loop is CASSEASWDSSYEQYF. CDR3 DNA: TGTGCCAGCAGTGAAGCGAGTTGGGACAGTTCCTACGAGCAGTACTTC.

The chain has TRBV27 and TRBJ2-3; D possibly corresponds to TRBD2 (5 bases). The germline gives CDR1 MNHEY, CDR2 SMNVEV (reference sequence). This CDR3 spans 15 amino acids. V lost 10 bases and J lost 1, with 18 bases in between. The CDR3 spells CATSLRGRRTDTQYF. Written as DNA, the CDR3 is TGTGCCACCTCCCTAAGAGGGCGGCGCACAGATACGCAGTATTTT.

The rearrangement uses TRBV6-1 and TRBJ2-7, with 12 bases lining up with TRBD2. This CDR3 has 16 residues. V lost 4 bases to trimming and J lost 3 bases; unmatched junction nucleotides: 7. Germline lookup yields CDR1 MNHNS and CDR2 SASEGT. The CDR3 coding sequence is TGTGCCAGCAGTGCATGGCCTAGCGGGAGGGACTACGAGCAGTACTTC. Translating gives CASSAWPSGRDYEQYF.

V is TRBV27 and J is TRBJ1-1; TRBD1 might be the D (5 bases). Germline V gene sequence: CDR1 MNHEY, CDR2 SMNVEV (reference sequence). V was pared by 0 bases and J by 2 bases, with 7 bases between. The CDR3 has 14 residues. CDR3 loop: CASSLSTGNTEAFF. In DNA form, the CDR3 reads TGTGCCAGCAGTTTATCTACAGGTAACACTGAAGCTTTCTTT.